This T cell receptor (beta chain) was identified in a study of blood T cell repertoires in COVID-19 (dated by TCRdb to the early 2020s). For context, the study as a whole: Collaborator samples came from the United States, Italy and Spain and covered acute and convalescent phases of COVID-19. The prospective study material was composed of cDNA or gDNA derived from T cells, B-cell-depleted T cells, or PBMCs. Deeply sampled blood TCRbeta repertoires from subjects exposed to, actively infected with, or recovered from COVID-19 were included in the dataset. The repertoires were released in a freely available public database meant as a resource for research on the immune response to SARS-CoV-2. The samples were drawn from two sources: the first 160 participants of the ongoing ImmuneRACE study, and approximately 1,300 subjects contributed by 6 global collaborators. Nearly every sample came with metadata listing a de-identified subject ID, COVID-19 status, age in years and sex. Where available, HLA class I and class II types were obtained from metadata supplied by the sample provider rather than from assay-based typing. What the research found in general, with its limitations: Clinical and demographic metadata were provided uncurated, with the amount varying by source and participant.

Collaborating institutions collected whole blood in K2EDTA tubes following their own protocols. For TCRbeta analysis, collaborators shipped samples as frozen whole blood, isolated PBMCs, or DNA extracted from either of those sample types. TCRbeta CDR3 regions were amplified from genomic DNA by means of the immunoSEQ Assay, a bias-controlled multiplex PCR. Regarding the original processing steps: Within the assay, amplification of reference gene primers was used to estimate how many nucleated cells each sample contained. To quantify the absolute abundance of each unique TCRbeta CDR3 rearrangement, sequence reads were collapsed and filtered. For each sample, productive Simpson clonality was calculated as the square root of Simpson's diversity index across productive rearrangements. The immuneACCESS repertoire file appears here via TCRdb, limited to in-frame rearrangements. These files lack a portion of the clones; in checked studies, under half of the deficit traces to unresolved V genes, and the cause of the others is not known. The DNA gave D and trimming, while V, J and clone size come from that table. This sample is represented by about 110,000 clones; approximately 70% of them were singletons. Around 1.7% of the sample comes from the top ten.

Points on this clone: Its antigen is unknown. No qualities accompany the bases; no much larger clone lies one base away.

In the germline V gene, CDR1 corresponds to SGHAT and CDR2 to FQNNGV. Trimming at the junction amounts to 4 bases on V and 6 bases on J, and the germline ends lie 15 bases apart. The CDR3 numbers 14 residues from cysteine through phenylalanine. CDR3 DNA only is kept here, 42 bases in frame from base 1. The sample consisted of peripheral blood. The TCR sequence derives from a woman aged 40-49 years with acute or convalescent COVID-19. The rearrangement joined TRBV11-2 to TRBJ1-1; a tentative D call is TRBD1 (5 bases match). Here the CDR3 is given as CASSSLQGGPEAFF. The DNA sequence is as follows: TGTGCCAGCAGCTCCTTGCAGGGTGGGCCTGAAGCTTTCTTT.